Below are 20 T cell receptor beta chains sequenced from a single sample in a study of T cell responses to AZD1222 COVID-19 vaccine. Generated by immunoSEQ multiplex PCR, the TCRdb table keeps only in-frame clones and is missing some. The data show roughly 91,000 clones, with 70% to 90% seen just once and 2.5% to 3% held by the top ten. Specimen: peripheral blood, collected on day 0 of AZD1222 vaccination. The receptors were gathered from an adult in good health.

The V gene is TRBV29-1, the J gene TRBJ2-1; no clear D. Trimming left V 3 bases short and J 0 bases short, with 9 bases between. Germline V gene data show CDR1 as SQVTM and CDR2 as ANQGSEA. The CDR3 runs to 14 residues. The CDR3 here is CSVDEVSSYNEQFF. DNA of the CDR3: TGCAGCGTTGATGAAGTTAGCTCCTACAATGAGCAGTTCTTC.

The gene calls are TRBV7-9 and TRBJ2-1; D not certain. Deletions cut 2 bases from V and 0 bases from J, with 8 bases between. CDR3 length equals 15 residues. CDR1 and CDR2 (germline): SEHNR, FQNEAQ (reference sequence). In DNA, the CDR3 is TGTGCCAGCAGCTTATCGGAAACCTCCTACAATGAGCAGTTCTTC. Translated: CASSLSETSYNEQFF.

This clone has a single count. This chain connects TRBV24-1 to TRBJ2-5; TRBD1 matches at 11 bases. The CDR3 is made up of 15 amino acids. Germline CDR1 reads KGHDR; CDR2 reads SFDVKD. V lost 4 bases to trimming and J lost 1 base; unmatched junction nucleotides: 1. The chain's CDR3 is CATSEGQGGQETQYF. The DNA for the CDR3 is TGTGCCACCAGTGAGGGACAGGGGGGCCAAGAGACCCAGTACTTC.

The V call is TRBV7-3, the J call TRBJ1-1; no reliable D call. Trimming cost V 1 base and J 6 bases, with 9 bases left between them. The germline gives CDR1 SGHTA, CDR2 FQGTGA. The CDR3 extends over 13 amino acids. The CDR3, as DNA: TGTGCCAGCAGCTTAAGGACGCCCGCTGAAGCTTTCTTT. Protein: CASSLRTPAEAFF.

The chain joins TRBV6-5 to TRBJ1-2; 12 bases agree with TRBD1. The germline CDR1 and CDR2 sequences are MNHEY and SVGAGI. This CDR3 contains 14 residues. The junction had 2 bases not matched to a gene; V was cut back by 2 bases and J by 7 bases. The CDR3 sequence is CASSYGTGGGGYTF. In DNA, the CDR3 is TGTGCCAGCAGTTACGGGACAGGGGGCGGTGGCTACACCTTC.

A single count supports this clone. This sequence joins TRBV13 and TRBJ2-1; TRBD1 agrees at 11 bases. With 5 bases clipped from V and 6 bases from J, the junction kept 6 bases outside the gene matches. The CDR3 contains 15 residues. Germline values: CDR1 PRHDT, CDR2 FYEKMQ (reference sequence). In DNA, the CDR3 is TGTGCCAGCAGCCTTGGGGGGACAGGGGGCAATGAGCAGTTCTTC. Amino acids: CASSLGGTGGNEQFF.

The chain uses TRBV11-2 and TRBJ1-1, with TRBD1 matching over 7 bases. The CDR3 runs 13 residues. V gave up 5 bases and J gave up 4 bases; unmatched junction bases: 4. Per germline, CDR1 SGHAT and CDR2 FQNNGV. The CDR3 is CASSPTGATEAFF. The CDR3 DNA reads TGTGCCAGCAGCCCAACAGGGGCCACTGAAGCTTTCTTT.

The genes are TRBV7-8 and TRBJ2-5; 9 positions match TRBD2. The CDR3 consists of 15 residues. The ends lost 0 bases at V and 3 bases at J; junction bases unmatched: 2. Germline CDR1 and CDR2: SGHVS and FQNEAQ. The CDR3 DNA sequence: TGTGCCAGCAGCTTAGCGTTAGCGGGGGAAGAGACCCAGTACTTC. Its translation is CASSLALAGEETQYF.

This chain links TRBV7-9 with TRBJ2-1; 11 bases are shared with TRBD2. Trimming cost V 2 bases and J 7 bases; bases outside gene matches: 4. CDR1 and CDR2 from the germline V gene are SEHNR and FQNEAQ (reference sequence). The CDR3 length is 15 residues. DNA for the CDR3: TGTGCCAGCAGCTTAATAGCGGGAGGGTGGAATGAGCAGTTCTTC. It specifies CASSLIAGGWNEQFF.

The chain recombines TRBV10-3 with TRBJ1-1; D may be TRBD1 (5 bases). This CDR3 contains 13 residues. Trimming left V 7 bases short and J 1 base short, with 10 bases between. From germline, CDR1 is ENHRY and CDR2 SYGVKD. The CDR3 DNA reads as TGTGCCATCATCGACAGCCGGAACACTGAAGCTTTCTTT. This sequence encodes CAIIDSRNTEAFF.

This clone turned up a few times. The chain has TRBV6-2 or TRBV6-3 and TRBJ1-1; D possibly corresponds to TRBD1 (6 bases). Germline V gene data show CDR1 as MNHEY and CDR2 as SVGEGT. The CDR3 is 15 amino acids. Trimming took 2 bases from V and 1 from J, leaving 11 bases between them. For the CDR3, the DNA is TGTGCCAGCAGTTACAGTTGGGGGCAGAACACTGAAGCTTTCTTT. It yields the protein CASSYSWGQNTEAFF.

The chain carries TRBV27 and TRBJ1-1, with a weak D call TRBD1 (5 bases). Germline loops: CDR1 MNHEY, CDR2 SMNVEV (reference sequence). The length of the CDR3 is 17 residues. The V and J ends lost 2 bases and 3 bases respectively, with 19 bases between them. The CDR3 sequence: CASSLLTQGSSYTEAFF. The DNA for the CDR3 is TGTGCCAGCAGTTTACTCACCCAGGGCAGCTCCTACACTGAAGCTTTCTTT.

The chain joins TRBV7-2 to TRBJ1-5; D gene ambiguous. The length of the CDR3 is 11 residues. Germline V gene lookup returns CDR1 SGHTA and CDR2 FQGNSA. The V end lost 2 bases, the J end lost 5 bases, and 1 base lay between the germline ends. CDR3: CASSLHQPQHF. The CDR3 DNA reads as TGTGCCAGCAGCTTACATCAGCCCCAGCATTTT.

This sequence joins TRBV4-1 and TRBJ1-4; D is possibly TRBD1 (6 bases). The CDR3 consists of 15 residues. Germline V gives CDR1 MGHRA, CDR2 YSYEKL. Deletions cut 0 bases from V and 5 bases from J, with 10 bases between. CDR3 coding DNA: TGCGCCAGCAGCCAAGATCACAGGGAGAATGAAAAACTGTTTTTT. As protein: CASSQDHRENEKLFF.

The chain has TRBV3-1 (or the pseudogene TRBV3-2) and TRBJ2-3, with TRBD2 as a possible D gene (6 bases). The CDR3 loop spans 13 amino acids. V lost 3 bases to trimming and J lost 7 bases, with 11 bases between them. CDR1 LGHDT and CDR2 YNNKEL come from the germline V gene (reference sequence). Here the CDR3 reads CASSHPGRHTQYF. The CDR3 coding sequence is TGTGCCAGCAGCCACCCGGGGAGGCATACGCAGTATTTT.

The V and J genes are TRBV11-2 and TRBJ2-5; D call uncertain. The ends were cut back, 5 bases at V and 2 bases at J, with 9 bases in the middle. CDR1 is SGHAT, CDR2 FQNNGV, per germline. The CDR3 runs to 13 residues. DNA of the CDR3: TGTGCCAGCAGCCCCGACCGGCAAGAGACCCAGTACTTC. Translation: CASSPDRQETQYF.

The V gene is TRBV2, the J gene TRBJ2-1, with unresolved D. The CDR3 is 16 residues long. Trimming cost V 4 bases and J 0 bases, with 13 bases left between them. Per germline, CDR1 SNHLY and CDR2 FYNNEI. CDR3 in DNA: TGTGCCAGCAGTGGGAGTGGTAACCCCTCCTACAATGAGCAGTTCTTC. Amino acids: CASSGSGNPSYNEQFF.

The chain employs TRBV6-2 or TRBV6-3 and TRBJ1-1; a weak D match, TRBD1 (5 bases). The V end was cut by 2 bases, the J end by 10 bases, with 8 bases between. The germline CDR1 and CDR2 sequences are MNHEY and SVGEGT. The CDR3 spans 11 residues. The CDR3 sequence is CASSYQGLAFF. The CDR3 bases are TGTGCCAGCAGTTACCAGGGATTAGCTTTCTTT.

The chain combines TRBV4-2 with TRBJ2-1; D is unresolved. Germline CDR1 and CDR2: LGHNA and YNFKEQ. The ends were cut back, 1 base at V and 10 bases at J, with 11 bases in the middle. The length of the CDR3 is 13 residues. Written as DNA, the CDR3 is TGTGCCAGCAGCCAAGCTACGGGTCTCGAGCAGTTCTTC. Its translation is CASSQATGLEQFF.

J is TRBJ1-2 and V is TRBV25-1, with D hard to call. Germline loops: CDR1 MGHDK, CDR2 SYGVNS. With 4 bases removed from V and 8 bases from J, the gap between germline ends came to 20 bases. CDR3 length equals 15 residues. CDR3 residues: CASSGGGPKMKGYTF. In nucleotides, the CDR3 is TGTGCCAGCAGTGGGGGTGGGCCGAAAATGAAGGGCTACACCTTC.